One sample yielded the 15 T cell receptor beta chains listed below, sequenced in a study of T-cell memory formation after mild COVID-19. TCRdb re-analysed the 5' RACE reads in MiXCR, keeping a single row per CDR3 protein. This sample has under 550,000 distinct CDR3 sequences, with more than 15% found just once. What was sequenced was PBMCs or a T cell subset sorted from them (not recorded which). All receptors derive from a man aged 18 to 30 who had mild COVID-19 (a few samples of this study predate the infection). Cell type and time point are not known.

This clonotype was picked up a small number of times. The chain recombines TRBV7-8 with TRBJ1-2; D remains unclear. CDR1 is SGHVS, CDR2 FQNEAQ, per germline. There are 15 residues in the CDR3. V was trimmed by 2 bases and J by 2 bases, leaving 12 bases between them. CDR3: CASSLIGRENYGYTF. CDR3 coding DNA: TGTGCCAGCAGCTTAATCGGCAGAGAAAACTATGGCTACACCTTC.

This clonotype was counted between two and nine times. The chain has TRBV7-9 and TRBJ2-1; D gene ambiguous. Trimming pared 5 bases from V and 7 bases from J, leaving 21 bases between. Germline CDR1 reads SEHNR; CDR2 reads FQNEAQ (reference sequence). The CDR3 length is 16 residues. The CDR3 is CASSEPLGRSGNEQFF. The CDR3 region has the DNA TGTGCCAGCAGCGAACCCCTTGGACGCTCCGGGAATGAGCAGTTCTTC.

The rearrangement links TRBV7-9 to TRBJ1-4; no clear D. V dropped 4 bases and J dropped 5 bases, with 11 bases sitting between them. CDR1 and CDR2 from the germline V gene are SEHNR and FQNEAQ (reference sequence). The CDR3 has 14 amino acids. The CDR3 loop is CASSWEGSNEKLFF. CDR3 DNA: TGTGCCAGCAGCTGGGAAGGTTCCAATGAAAAACTGTTTTTT.

The chain joins TRBV7-2 to TRBJ1-4; D uncertain. This CDR3 has 14 residues. Per germline, CDR1 SGHTA and CDR2 FQGNSA. The ends were cut back, 6 bases at V and 3 bases at J, with 11 bases in the middle. Here the CDR3 reads CASSKDGANEKLFF. Written as DNA, the CDR3 is TGTGCCAGCAGTAAAGACGGAGCTAATGAAAAACTGTTTTTT. Using reference TRBV7-2 and TRBJ1-4 for the parts outside the CDR3, the full variable domain is GAGVSQSPSNKVTEKGKDVELRCDPISGHTALYWYRQSLGQGLEFLIYFQGNSAPDKSGLPSDRFSAERTGGSVSTLTIQRTQQEDSAVYLCASSKDGANEKLFFGSGTQLSVL.

The rearrangement uses TRBV7-3 and TRBJ2-1, with 10 bases matching TRBD2. CDR1 and CDR2 from the germline V gene are SGHTA and FQGTGA. J lost 9 bases, V lost 3 bases, and 8 bases had no gene match. The CDR3 is 15 amino acids. The CDR3, as DNA: TGTGCCAGCAGCTTTGGAGCGGGGGGGCGAAGTGAGCAGTTCTTC. Translating it yields CASSFGAGGRSEQFF.

The chain carries TRBV20-1 and TRBJ1-5; a possible D gene is TRBD1 (5 bases). The CDR3 contains 14 residues. CDR1 is DFQATT and CDR2 is SNEGSKA in the germline V gene (reference sequence). In DNA form, the CDR3 reads TGCAGCGCACCCCCGGGGGACCTTAATCAGCCCCAGCATTTT. Amino acids: CSAPPGDLNQPQHF.

This clonotype was counted ten times or more. The junction shows a germline mismatch at one end, possibly a read error. This chain joins TRBV6-2 or TRBV6-3 and TRBJ1-5; 7 bases match TRBD1. In germline, CDR1 is MNHEY, CDR2 SVGEGT. The CDR3 loop spans 14 amino acids. CDR3 region: CASSYWDSSQPQHF. The DNA of the CDR3 is TGTGCCAGCAGTTACTGGGACAGCAGTCAGCCCCAGCATTTT.

The genes are TRBV6-2 or TRBV6-3 and TRBJ2-1; D is undetermined. Germline V gene sequence: CDR1 MNHEY, CDR2 SVGEGT. V lost 6 bases to trimming and J lost 4 bases, with 16 bases between them. This CDR3 contains 15 residues. The CDR3 DNA sequence: TGTGCCAGCAGGACCTCGGCAGCAGGATACAATGAGCAGTTCTTC. Its translation is CASRTSAAGYNEQFF.

Only a few counts were recorded for this clonotype. Here the CDR3 reads CASSSMDSNQNIQYF. The DNA for the CDR3 is TGTGCCAGCAGCTCTATGGACAGCAACCAAAACATTCAGTACTTC. The chain couples TRBV3-1 to TRBJ2-4; tentative D call: TRBD1 (6 bases). The CDR3 has 15 amino acids. CDR1 and CDR2 from the germline V gene are LGHDT and YNNKEL (reference sequence). The ends were cut back, 5 bases at V and 5 bases at J, with 16 bases in the middle.

This clonotype was picked up many times. The CDR3 coding sequence is TGTGCCAGCAGTTATGAGGGGGGCACTGAGACCCAGTACTTC. Translation gives CASSYEGGTETQYF. This chain links TRBV6-2 or TRBV6-3 with TRBJ2-5; D assignment may be TRBD1 or TRBD2 (6 bases each). CDR3 size: 14 residues. Trimming pared 3 bases from V and 5 bases from J, leaving 13 bases between. Per germline, CDR1 MNHEY and CDR2 SVGEGT.

This clonotype has just a few counts. The rearrangement links TRBV20-1 to TRBJ1-2; 7 positions match TRBD1. CDR3 size: 16 residues. Germline loops: CDR1 DFQATT, CDR2 SNEGSKA (reference sequence). The ends lost 1 base at V and 3 bases at J; junction bases unmatched: 11. Here the CDR3 reads CSARGLGGGVDYGYTF. The CDR3 coding sequence is TGCAGTGCTAGAGGTTTAGGGGGCGGGGTAGACTATGGCTACACCTTC.

The J gene is TRBJ1-4, the V gene TRBV4-3; the D is unclear. Germline-derived CDR1 and CDR2 are LGHNA and YSLEER. V lost 1 base to trimming and J lost 6 bases, with 12 bases between them. This CDR3 is built from 15 residues. CDR3 sequence: CASSQAVGPDEKLFF. The CDR3 DNA sequence: TGCGCCAGCAGCCAAGCGGTTGGACCGGATGAAAAACTGTTTTTT.

The genes are TRBV5-1 and TRBJ2-1, with D unclear. The germline V gene has CDR1 SGHRS and CDR2 YFSETQ. V lost 4 bases to trimming and J lost 1 base, with 9 bases between them. The CDR3 extends over 14 amino acids. The CDR3 is CASSPVGSYNEQFF. Written as DNA, the CDR3 is TGCGCCAGCAGCCCCGTTGGTTCCTACAATGAGCAGTTCTTC. The full variable domain, its missing parts supplied by reference TRBV5-1 and TRBJ2-1, is KAGVTQTPRYLIKTRGQQVTLSCSPISGHRSVSWYQQTPGQGLQFLFEYFSETQRNKGNFPGRFSGRQFSNSRSEMNVSTLELGDSALYLCASSPVGSYNEQFFGPGTRLTVL.

In this sample, this clonotype turned up a few times. The genes are TRBV7-8 and TRBJ2-3; 7 positions match TRBD2. After removal of 0 bases from V and 0 bases from J, the junction contained 3 bases not matched to a gene. The germline V gene encodes CDR1 SGHVS and CDR2 FQNEAQ. This CDR3 has 16 residues. The CDR3 loop reads CASSLAPGGSTDTQYF. The CDR3 DNA reads TGTGCCAGCAGCTTAGCGCCGGGGGGAAGCACAGATACGCAGTATTTT.

This clonotype was detected only a few times. This rearrangement joins TRBV7-2 to TRBJ1-4; no definite D call. CDR3 length: 15 amino acids. Germline CDR1 reads SGHTA; CDR2 reads FQGNSA. Trimming took 5 bases from V and 8 from J, leaving 18 bases between them. CDR3 bases: TGTGCCAGCAGCCCCGGGGATGGGTCGAGAGAAAAACTGTTTTTT. This sequence encodes CASSPGDGSREKLFF.